Listed below are T cell receptor beta chains from one sample, sequenced in a study of cytomegalovirus exposure and HLA in healthy donors. Clones were read by immunoSEQ multiplex PCR, and TCRdb kept only the in-frame ones, dropping some. The sample contains around 120,000 clones, around 80% of which appear only once. Sequencing was done on a sample of PBMCs. The receptors were sampled from a woman between 40 and 50 years old in good health and CMV-seronegative. The conserved cysteine and the conserved F or W are not part of the CDR3 here. Clone size is shown for a subset of rows, as once, few, many or a class of expanded clone.

V gene: TRBV11-2; J gene: TRBJ1-5; clone size: once; CDR3 protein: ASSFGQGEAASQPQH
V gene: TRBV30; J gene: TRBJ1-1; clone size: .; CDR3 protein: AWSSDPRGATEAF
V gene: TRBV27; J gene: TRBJ2-3; clone size: .; CDR3 protein: ASITRGEGTGGDTQY
V gene: TRBV4-3; J gene: TRBJ2-3; clone size: .; CDR3 protein: ASSPGQGANTQY
V gene: TRBV7-2; J gene: TRBJ2-1; clone size: .; CDR3 protein: ASSLSGGGYNEQF
V gene: TRBV28; J gene: TRBJ2-1; clone size: .; CDR3 protein: ASSFRLAGGFNEQF
V gene: TRBV6-7; J gene: TRBJ2-2; clone size: .; CDR3 protein: ASSYGAVGELF
V gene: TRBV29-1; J gene: TRBJ2-3; clone size: few; CDR3 protein: SVRIGEVDTQY
V gene: TRBV7-9; J gene: TRBJ1-2; clone size: .; CDR3 protein: ASSLGDRGLEGYT
V gene: TRBV6-6; J gene: TRBJ1-1; clone size: few; CDR3 protein: ASSYGGILNTEAF
V gene: TRBV7-2; J gene: TRBJ2-5; clone size: .; CDR3 protein: ASSLGTLGKTQY
V gene: TRBV28; J gene: TRBJ2-2; clone size: .; CDR3 protein: ASSLSVGTVLTGELF
V gene: TRBV10-2; J gene: TRBJ1-2; clone size: .; CDR3 protein: ASSHPGDHGYT
V gene: TRBV5-1; J gene: TRBJ1-2; clone size: few; CDR3 protein: ASSEDRGYGYT
V gene: TRBV27; J gene: .; clone size: .; CDR3 protein: ASRQIRDKFHEQY
V gene: TRBV6-1; J gene: TRBJ1-2; clone size: .; CDR3 protein: ASSEGAVFGGYT
V gene: TRBV5-1; J gene: TRBJ1-6; clone size: .; CDR3 protein: ASTPSGAYNSPLH
V gene: TRBV10-3; J gene: TRBJ2-3; clone size: .; CDR3 protein: AISEKGLAGGADTQY
V gene: TRBV19; J gene: TRBJ1-2; clone size: .; CDR3 protein: ASSIRGFRRENYGYT
V gene: TRBV11-3; J gene: TRBJ2-1; clone size: .; CDR3 protein: ASSLDQAGGARGEQF
V gene: TRBV5-4; J gene: TRBJ2-2; clone size: .; CDR3 protein: ASSSDRPTGELF
V gene: TRBV28; J gene: TRBJ2-1; clone size: once; CDR3 protein: ASSFSDRGNEQF
V gene: TRBV19; J gene: TRBJ2-7; clone size: .; CDR3 protein: ASSIAGKQY
V gene: TRBV6-5; J gene: TRBJ2-1; clone size: .; CDR3 protein: ASSLTSGDFNEQF
V gene: TRBV6-6; J gene: TRBJ2-5; clone size: .; CDR3 protein: ASSLGTGGGETQY
V gene: TRBV18; J gene: TRBJ2-2; clone size: .; CDR3 protein: ASSPNTGDNTGELF
V gene: TRBV27; J gene: TRBJ2-3; clone size: .; CDR3 protein: ASSLYGAGGSTDTQY
V gene: TRBV7-9; J gene: TRBJ2-5; clone size: .; CDR3 protein: ASSLGTRLGETQY
V gene: TRBV2; J gene: TRBJ1-3; clone size: .; CDR3 protein: ASRPNRGFTNTIY
V gene: TRBV11-2; J gene: TRBJ2-1; clone size: .; CDR3 protein: ASSLDVASGGERKF
V gene: TRBV19; J gene: TRBJ1-2; clone size: .; CDR3 protein: ASSTSSGGSPYRYT
V gene: TRBV5-1; J gene: TRBJ2-7; clone size: .; CDR3 protein: ASSHSGRGAYEQY
V gene: TRBV28; J gene: TRBJ1-4; clone size: .; CDR3 protein: ASSLGGGYEKLF
V gene: TRBV4-1; J gene: TRBJ2-4; clone size: .; CDR3 protein: ASSREWETSANPMADIQY
V gene: TRBV5-6; J gene: TRBJ1-6; clone size: .; CDR3 protein: ASSLIPGQGTALH
V gene: TRBV9; J gene: .; clone size: .; CDR3 protein: ASSHSPAGATYEQY
V gene: TRBV28; J gene: TRBJ1-3; clone size: .; CDR3 protein: ASSLLGTPTAGNTIY
V gene: TRBV6-4; J gene: TRBJ2-7; clone size: .; CDR3 protein: ASSDLDRGGSYEQY
V gene: TRBV5-1; J gene: TRBJ1-2; clone size: .; CDR3 protein: ASSLVQVAGGYT
V gene: TRBV7-9; J gene: TRBJ2-7; clone size: .; CDR3 protein: ATTRGSGGSYEQY
V gene: TRBV18; J gene: TRBJ2-5; clone size: .; CDR3 protein: ASSPTRYQETQY
V gene: TRBV5-5; J gene: TRBJ1-1; clone size: .; CDR3 protein: ASSYPLGGSSNTEAF
V gene: TRBV4-3; J gene: TRBJ1-5; clone size: .; CDR3 protein: ASSQDAGRNQPQH
V gene: TRBV7-9; J gene: TRBJ2-7; clone size: .; CDR3 protein: ASLTGGEQY
V gene: TRBV29-1; J gene: TRBJ2-1; clone size: .; CDR3 protein: SVGDRGYNEQF
V gene: TRBV6-1; J gene: TRBJ2-3; clone size: once; CDR3 protein: ASSTDMAQY
V gene: TRBV28; J gene: TRBJ1-2; clone size: once; CDR3 protein: ASSTDRDGYT
V gene: TRBV7-2; J gene: TRBJ2-5; clone size: once; CDR3 protein: ASSLDRDSRTQY
V gene: TRBV28; J gene: TRBJ2-1; clone size: .; CDR3 protein: ASSSPGAGGTNEQF
V gene: TRBV12-5; J gene: TRBJ2-3; clone size: .; CDR3 protein: ASGRLAGGADTQY
V gene: TRBV15; J gene: TRBJ1-1; clone size: .; CDR3 protein: ATSKDRNTEAF
V gene: TRBV18; J gene: TRBJ2-1; clone size: .; CDR3 protein: ASSPATSSWANNEQF
V gene: TRBV2; J gene: TRBJ2-2; clone size: .; CDR3 protein: ASSRGLAGTGELF
V gene: TRBV2; J gene: TRBJ2-3; clone size: .; CDR3 protein: ASTSGAPPDTQY